This TCR beta chain emerged from a study of metastatic and nonmetastatic thyroid tumors. For the study at large: Across blood and tumor or nodule tissue, repertoires from malignant and benign thyroid patients were compared with one another. Study-level points and caveats: In blood and tumor, TCR beta diversity was reportedly significantly higher in malignant thyroid tumors than in benign nodules.

Thyroid surgery had not been preceded by any treatment in any patient. This clone was detected many times. Its target is not known. The sample contains more than one DNA sequence encoding this CDR3. The authors' processing: Building a distant-metastasis classifier for papillary thyroid cancer drew on CDR3 differences across clinicopathological groups. TCRdb reprocessed the PCR reads via MiXCR. V and J calls and clone size were set by TCRdb, not the authors. This table has approximately 69,000 clones, 11% to 15% appearing once. Germline V gene data show CDR1 as KGHDR and CDR2 as SFDVKD. The ends lost 2 bases at V and 5 bases at J; junction bases unmatched: 7. This CDR3 region has 16 residues.

Sequencing was carried out using blood. This receptor was taken from a male donor with papillary thyroid cancer or a benign thyroid nodule (not recorded which). Some clones in this sample may be carry-over from other donors' samples. This chain links TRBV24-1 with TRBJ2-1; 8 nucleotides align to TRBD2. The CDR3 region is CATSDYRAGVDNEQFF. Written as DNA, the CDR3 is TGTGCCACCAGTGATTACCGAGCGGGAGTTGACAATGAGCAGTTCTTC.